This T cell receptor (beta chain) is drawn from a study of radiotherapy plus CTLA-4 blockade in lung cancer. Here immunoSEQ multiplex PCR was the method, and the copy in TCRdb shows in-frame clones only, minus some. The sample has some 66,000 clones; about 80% are singletons. In regard to this clone: As yet, its antigen is unknown.

Study-wide results and caveats: In blood, after radiotherapy plus ipilimumab, tumor-derived TCR clones expanded.

With ipilimumab providing CTLA-4 blockade, focal radiation was administered to patients who had chemo-refractory metastatic non-small-cell lung cancer. This CDR3 spans 20 amino acids. V lost 5 bases to trimming and J lost 0 bases, with 23 bases between them. CDR1 and CDR2 (germline): LNHDA, SQIVND (reference sequence). The starting material was peripheral blood, obtained from a patient treated with radiotherapy plus ipilimumab. The rearrangement joins TRBV19 to TRBJ2-6; D is possibly TRBD1 (6 bases). The receptor comes from a human donor with non-small cell lung cancer who had a partial response to radiotherapy plus ipilimumab. CDR3: CASSAPSTRGASSGANVLTF. CDR3 nucleotides: TGTGCCAGTAGTGCCCCCTCGACCAGGGGCGCTAGCTCTGGGGCCAACGTCCTGACTTTC.